The present T cell receptor beta chain was sequenced within a study of blood T cells in healthy people across ages. General study findings and limits: Since the PBMCs were unsorted, naive and antigen-experienced cells could not be conclusively compared.

With a J-beta primer mix and a sample-barcoded 5' primer, a second PCR ran about 7 to 12 cycles. MiXCR was run by TCRdb on the 5' RACE reads, yielding one entry per CDR3 protein. Of more than 1.4 million distinct CDR3 sequences listed, approximately 40% are singletons. This clonotype was picked up a small number of times. Its cognate antigen is unknown. Germline lookup yields CDR1 WSHSY and CDR2 SAAADI. V gave up 7 bases and J gave up 5 bases; unmatched junction bases: 14. The CDR3 has 16 residues. The TCR sequence derives from a woman younger than 30 in good health. The source material was blood. The chain recombines TRBV10-2 with TRBJ2-3, with 8 bases that match TRBD2. This CDR3 is CASNTFGGDLLDTQYF. In nucleotides, the CDR3 is TGCGCCAGCAATACGTTCGGGGGGGACCTGCTAGATACGCAGTATTTT.